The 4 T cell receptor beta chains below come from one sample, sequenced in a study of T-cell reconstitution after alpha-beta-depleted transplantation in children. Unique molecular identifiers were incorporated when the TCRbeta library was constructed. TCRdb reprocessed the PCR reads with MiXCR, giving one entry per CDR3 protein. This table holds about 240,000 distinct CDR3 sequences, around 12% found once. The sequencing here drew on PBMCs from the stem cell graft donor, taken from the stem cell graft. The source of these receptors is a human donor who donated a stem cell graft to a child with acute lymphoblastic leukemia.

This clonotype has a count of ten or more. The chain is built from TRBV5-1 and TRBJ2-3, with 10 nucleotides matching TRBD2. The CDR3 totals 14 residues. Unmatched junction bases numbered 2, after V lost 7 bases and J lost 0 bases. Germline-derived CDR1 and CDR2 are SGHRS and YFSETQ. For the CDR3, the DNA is TGCGCCAGCCTAGCGGGGGTGAGCACAGATACGCAGTATTTT. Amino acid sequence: CASLAGVSTDTQYF.

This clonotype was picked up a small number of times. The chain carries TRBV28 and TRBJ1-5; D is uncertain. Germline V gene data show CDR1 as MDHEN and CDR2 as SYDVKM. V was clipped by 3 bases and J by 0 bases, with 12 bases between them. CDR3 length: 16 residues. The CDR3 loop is CASSFAGGGSNQPQHF. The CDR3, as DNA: TGTGCCAGCAGTTTCGCCGGCGGAGGTAGCAATCAGCCCCAGCATTTT.

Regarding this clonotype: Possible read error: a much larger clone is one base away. CDR3 coding DNA: TGCGCCAGCAGCGGAGGGGGCTCTGGGGCCAACGGCCTGACTTTC. Its translation: CASSGGGSGANGLTF. The rearrangement uses TRBV5-1 and TRBJ2-6; tentative D call: TRBD1 (7 bases). This CDR3 is built from 15 residues. CDR1 and CDR2 (germline): SGHRS, YFSETQ.

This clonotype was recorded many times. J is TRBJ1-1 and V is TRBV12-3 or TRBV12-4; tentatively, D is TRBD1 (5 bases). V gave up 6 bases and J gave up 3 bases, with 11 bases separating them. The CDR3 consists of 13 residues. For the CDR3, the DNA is TGTGCCAGCAGGTTTGACAGTTACACTGAAGCTTTCTTT. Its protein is CASRFDSYTEAFF.